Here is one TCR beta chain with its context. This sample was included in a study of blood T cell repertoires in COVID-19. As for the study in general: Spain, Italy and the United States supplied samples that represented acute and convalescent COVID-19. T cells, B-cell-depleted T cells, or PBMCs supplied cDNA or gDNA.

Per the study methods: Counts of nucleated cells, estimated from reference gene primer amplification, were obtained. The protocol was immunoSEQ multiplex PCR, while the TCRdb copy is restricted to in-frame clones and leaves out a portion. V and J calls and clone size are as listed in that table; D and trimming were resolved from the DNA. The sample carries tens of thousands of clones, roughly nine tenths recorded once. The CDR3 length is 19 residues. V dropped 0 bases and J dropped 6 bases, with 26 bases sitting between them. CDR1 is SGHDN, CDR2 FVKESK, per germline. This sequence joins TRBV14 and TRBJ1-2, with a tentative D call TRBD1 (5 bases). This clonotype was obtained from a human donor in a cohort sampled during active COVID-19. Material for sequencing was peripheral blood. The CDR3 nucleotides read TGTGCCAGCAGCCAAGATCGGCGTCTGCGGGGGGTGGCTCTGGATGGCTACACCTTC. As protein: CASSQDRRLRGVALDGYTF. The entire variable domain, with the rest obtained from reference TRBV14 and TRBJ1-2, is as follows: EAGVTQFPSHSVIEKGQTVTLRCDPISGHDNLYWYRRVMGKEIKFLLHFVKESKQDESGMPNNRFLAERTGGTYSTLKVQPAELEDSGVYFCASSQDRRLRGVALDGYTFGSGTRLTVV.